This T cell receptor beta chain was documented in a study of blood T cell repertoires in COVID-19. Clones were read by immunoSEQ multiplex PCR, and TCRdb kept only the in-frame ones, dropping some. The sample lists about 350,000 clones, about 90% occurring once. Per the germline V gene, CDR1 is SNHLY and CDR2 is FYNNEI. V was cut by 5 bases and J by 2 bases, with 12 bases left in between. The CDR3 consists of 14 residues. Categorization into cohorts depended on clinical history that participants reported. The TCR was taken from a woman in her twenties or thirties who had recovered from COVID-19. The V and J genes are TRBV2 and TRBJ1-2; TRBD1 might be the D (6 bases). The material sequenced was PBMCs or T cells enriched from blood (not recorded which). DNA of the CDR3: TGTGCCAGCAGTTCGACAGGAAACAACTATGGCTACACCTTC. It translates to CASSSTGNNYGYTF.